The 9 T cell receptor beta chains reported below all come from one sample, sequenced in a study of blood T cell repertoires in COVID-19. The data were produced by immunoSEQ multiplex PCR, yet TCRdb's version contains in-frame clones alone and is incomplete. The data show approximately 260,000 clones, around 90% seen once. Specimen: peripheral blood. The origin of the receptors is a woman aged 70 to 79 with COVID-19, enrolled during active disease.

CDR3 DNA sequence: TGTGCCAGCAGCCAGAGTGCGGCATCGTACCAAGAGACCCAGTACTTC. Its translation is CASSQSAASYQETQYF. The rearrangement links TRBV3-1 (or the pseudogene TRBV3-2) to TRBJ2-5; D unclear. Germline CDR1 LGHDT, CDR2 YNNKEL (reference sequence). The CDR3 is 16 residues long. V lost 3 bases and J lost 0, with 14 bases in between.

V and J are TRBV27 and TRBJ2-2; no clear D gene. CDR1 MNHEY and CDR2 SMNVEV come from the germline V gene (reference sequence). The V end lost 3 bases, the J end lost 4 bases, and 9 bases lay between the germline ends. The CDR3 extends over 14 amino acids. In nucleotides, the CDR3 is TGTGCCAGCAGTTTGAGTTTGAGCACCGGGGAGCTGTTTTTT. Translated: CASSLSLSTGELFF.

The genes are TRBV5-4 and TRBJ2-7; 13 nucleotides align to TRBD2. This CDR3 contains 15 residues. Germline V lookup: CDR1 SGHNT, CDR2 YYREEE (reference sequence). J lost 7 bases, V lost 4 bases, and 8 bases had no gene match. The CDR3 sequence is CASSPRTSGSGEQYF. The CDR3 nucleotides are TGTGCCAGCAGCCCGCGGACTAGCGGGAGTGGAGAGCAGTACTTC.

The chain recombines TRBV7-9 with TRBJ1-1, with D tentatively TRBD1 (5 bases). Germline-derived CDR1 and CDR2 are SEHNR and FQNEAQ (reference sequence). V lost 5 bases to trimming and J lost 4 bases, with 11 bases between them. This CDR3 is 13 amino acids long. The CDR3 is CASSASGRTEAFF. CDR3 DNA sequence: TGTGCCAGCAGCGCCTCAGGGCGCACTGAAGCTTTCTTT. The entire variable domain, with the rest obtained from reference TRBV7-9 and TRBJ1-1, is as follows: DTGVSQNPRHKITKRGQNVTFRCDPISEHNRLYWYRQTLGQGPEFLTYFQNEAQLEKSRLLSDRFSAERPKGSFSTLEIQRTEQGDSAMYLCASSASGRTEAFFGQGTRLTVV.

V gene TRBV3-1 (or the pseudogene TRBV3-2) combines with J gene TRBJ1-6; 7 positions match TRBD1. From germline, CDR1 is LGHDT and CDR2 YNNKEL (reference sequence). The V gene end was trimmed by 4 bases and the J gene end by 10 bases; junction bases not matched to a gene: 13. The CDR3 sequence is 16 residues long. Written as DNA, the CDR3 is TGTGCCAGCAGCCGCACACAGGGGAGTGCGGGATCACCCCTCCACTTT. This translates into CASSRTQGSAGSPLHF.

The CDR3 reads CASSKHTGGKTTYEQYF. CDR3 nucleotide sequence: TGTGCCAGCAGTAAACACACAGGGGGAAAAACAACCTACGAGCAGTACTTC. The V call is TRBV27, the J call TRBJ2-7, with 8 bases matching TRBD1. CDR3 length equals 17 residues. V was clipped by 5 bases and J by 2 bases; unmatched bases: 14. Per the germline V gene, CDR1 is MNHEY and CDR2 is SMNVEV (reference sequence).

V usage is TRBV10-1 and J usage is TRBJ2-7; 9 bases map to TRBD2. Unmatched junction bases numbered 18, after V lost 6 bases and J lost 0 bases. Germline V gene sequence: CDR1 WNHNN, CDR2 SYGVQD (reference sequence). The CDR3 runs to 19 residues. The DNA of the CDR3 is TGCGCCAGCAGCGTGATAGGCGGGTCTAGCGGGATGAGCTCCTACGAGCAGTACTTC. Protein product: CASSVIGGSSGMSSYEQYF.

The V gene is TRBV15, the J gene TRBJ1-2; D call uncertain. Germline V gene lookup returns CDR1 LNHNV and CDR2 YYDKDF (reference sequence). V lost 0 bases and J lost 8, with 7 bases in between. The CDR3 is 12 residues long. The DNA of the CDR3 is TGTGCCACCAGCAGAGAGGCGGGCGGCTACACCTTC. It is translated as CATSREAGGYTF.

This clone came up a few times. The genes are TRBV30 and TRBJ1-2; TRBD1 aligns across 7 bases. Germline values: CDR1 GTSNPN, CDR2 SVGIG (reference sequence). The CDR3 runs 15 residues. V lost 0 bases and J lost 5; bases outside the gene matches: 9. CDR3 loop: CAWSVQGQVIYGYTF. For the CDR3, the DNA is TGTGCCTGGAGTGTACAGGGGCAAGTAATTTATGGCTACACCTTC.